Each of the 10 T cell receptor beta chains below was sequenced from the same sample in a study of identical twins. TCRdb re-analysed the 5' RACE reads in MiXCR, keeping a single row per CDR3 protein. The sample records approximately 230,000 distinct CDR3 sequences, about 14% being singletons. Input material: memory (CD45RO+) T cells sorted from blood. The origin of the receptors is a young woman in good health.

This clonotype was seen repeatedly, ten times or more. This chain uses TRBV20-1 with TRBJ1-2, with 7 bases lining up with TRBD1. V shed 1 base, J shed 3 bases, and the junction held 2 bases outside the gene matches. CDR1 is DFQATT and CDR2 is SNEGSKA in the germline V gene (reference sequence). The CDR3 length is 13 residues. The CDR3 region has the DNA TGCAGTGCTAGAGCAACAGGGGACTATGGCTACACCTTC. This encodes CSARATGDYGYTF.

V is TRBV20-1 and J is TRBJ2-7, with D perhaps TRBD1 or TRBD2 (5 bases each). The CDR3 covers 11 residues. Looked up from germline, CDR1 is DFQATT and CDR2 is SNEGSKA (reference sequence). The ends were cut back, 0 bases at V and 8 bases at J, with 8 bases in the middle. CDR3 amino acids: CSARDRGKQYF. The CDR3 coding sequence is TGCAGTGCTAGAGATCGGGGCAAGCAGTACTTC.

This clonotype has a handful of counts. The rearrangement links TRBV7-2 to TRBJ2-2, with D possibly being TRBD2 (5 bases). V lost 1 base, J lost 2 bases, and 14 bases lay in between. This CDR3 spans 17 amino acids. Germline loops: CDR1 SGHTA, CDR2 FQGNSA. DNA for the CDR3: TGTGCCAGCAGCTTAGGGGCGGTTAGCGAAAACACCGGGGAGCTGTTTTTT. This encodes CASSLGAVSENTGELFF. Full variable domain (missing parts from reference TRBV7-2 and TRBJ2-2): GAGVSQSPSNKVTEKGKDVELRCDPISGHTALYWYRQSLGQGLEFLIYFQGNSAPDKSGLPSDRFSAERTGGSVSTLTIQRTQQEDSAVYLCASSLGAVSENTGELFFGEGSRLTVL.

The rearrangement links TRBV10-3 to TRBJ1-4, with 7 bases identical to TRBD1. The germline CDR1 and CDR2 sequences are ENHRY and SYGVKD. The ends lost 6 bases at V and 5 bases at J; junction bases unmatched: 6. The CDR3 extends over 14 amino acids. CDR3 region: CAISPGTENEKLFF. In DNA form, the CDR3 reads TGTGCCATCAGCCCCGGGACAGAAAATGAAAAACTGTTTTTT.

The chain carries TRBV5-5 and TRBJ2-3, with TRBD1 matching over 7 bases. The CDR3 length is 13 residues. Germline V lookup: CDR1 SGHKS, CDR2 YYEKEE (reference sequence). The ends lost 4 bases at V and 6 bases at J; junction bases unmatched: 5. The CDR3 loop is CASSATGLDTQYF. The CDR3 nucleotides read TGTGCCAGCAGCGCGACAGGGCTGGATACGCAGTATTTT.

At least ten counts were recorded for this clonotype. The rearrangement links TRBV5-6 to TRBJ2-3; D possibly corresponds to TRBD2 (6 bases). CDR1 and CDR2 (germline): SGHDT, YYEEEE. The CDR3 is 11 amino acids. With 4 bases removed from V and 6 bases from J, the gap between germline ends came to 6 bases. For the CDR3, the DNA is TGTGCCAGCAGCCGGGGGGATACGCAGTATTTT. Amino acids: CASSRGDTQYF. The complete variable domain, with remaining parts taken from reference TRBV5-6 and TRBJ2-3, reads DAGVTQSPTHLIKTRGQQVTLRCSPKSGHDTVSWYQQALGQGPQFIFQYYEEEERQRGNFPDRFSGHQFPNYSSELNVNALLLGDSALYLCASSRGDTQYFGPGTRLTVL.

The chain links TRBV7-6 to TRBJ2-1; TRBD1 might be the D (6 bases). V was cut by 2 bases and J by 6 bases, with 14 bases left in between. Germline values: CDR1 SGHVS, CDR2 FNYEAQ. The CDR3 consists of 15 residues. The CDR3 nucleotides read TGTGCCAGCAGCTTACTACAGGGTCGGGGCAATGAGCAGTTCTTC. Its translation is CASSLLQGRGNEQFF.

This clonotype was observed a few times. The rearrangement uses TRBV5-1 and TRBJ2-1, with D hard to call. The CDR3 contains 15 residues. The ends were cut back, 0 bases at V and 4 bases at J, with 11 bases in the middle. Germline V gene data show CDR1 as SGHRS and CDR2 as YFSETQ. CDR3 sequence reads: CASSLGELLYNEQFF. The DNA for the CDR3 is TGCGCCAGCAGCTTGGGAGAGTTGCTTTACAATGAGCAGTTCTTC. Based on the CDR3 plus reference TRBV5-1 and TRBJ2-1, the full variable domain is KAGVTQTPRYLIKTRGQQVTLSCSPISGHRSVSWYQQTPGQGLQFLFEYFSETQRNKGNFPGRFSGRQFSNSRSEMNVSTLELGDSALYLCASSLGELLYNEQFFGPGTRLTVL.

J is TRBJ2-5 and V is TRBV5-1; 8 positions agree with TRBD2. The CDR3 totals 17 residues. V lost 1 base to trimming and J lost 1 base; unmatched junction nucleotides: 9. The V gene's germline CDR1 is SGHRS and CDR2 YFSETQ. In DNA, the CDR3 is TGCGCCAGCAGCTTGTCCATCAGCGGGAGAATCCAAGAGACCCAGTACTTC. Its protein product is CASSLSISGRIQETQYF.

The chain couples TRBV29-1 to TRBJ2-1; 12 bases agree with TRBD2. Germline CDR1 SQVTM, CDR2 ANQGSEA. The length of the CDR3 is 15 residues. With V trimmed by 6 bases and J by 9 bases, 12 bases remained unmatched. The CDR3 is CSVDIGLAGTGEQFF. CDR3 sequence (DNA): TGCAGCGTGGACATTGGACTAGCGGGGACGGGTGAGCAGTTCTTC.